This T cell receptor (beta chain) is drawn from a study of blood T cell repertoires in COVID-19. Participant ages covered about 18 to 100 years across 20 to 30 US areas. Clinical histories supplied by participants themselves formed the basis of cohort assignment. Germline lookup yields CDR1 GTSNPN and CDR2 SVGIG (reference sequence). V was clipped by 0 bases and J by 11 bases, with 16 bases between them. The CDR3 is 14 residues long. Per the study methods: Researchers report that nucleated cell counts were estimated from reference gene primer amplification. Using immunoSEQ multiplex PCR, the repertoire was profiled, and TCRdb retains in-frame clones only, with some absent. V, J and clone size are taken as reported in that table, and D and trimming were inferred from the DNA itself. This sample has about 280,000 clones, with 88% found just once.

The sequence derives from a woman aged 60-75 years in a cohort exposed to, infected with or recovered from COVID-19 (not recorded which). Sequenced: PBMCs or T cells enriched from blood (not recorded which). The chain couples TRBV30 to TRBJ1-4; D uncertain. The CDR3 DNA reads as TGTGCCTGGAGTGTAGGTCGAAGCGAGTCGAAACTGTTTTTT. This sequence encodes CAWSVGRSESKLFF.